This TCR beta chain is drawn from a study of T cells in Graves' hyperthyroidism and ophthalmopathy (dated 2019 in TCRdb). With respect to the entire study: Peripheral blood samples were taken at initial diagnosis, before any treatment was given. The study also compared thyroid tissue and blood T-cell repertoires from 5 to 7 Graves' hyperthyroidism patients. Once sampling was done, hyperthyroidism patients were given methimazole at a starting dose of 30 mg daily, whereas ophthalmopathy patients were given high-dose intravenous methylprednisolone. The roughly 94 discovery patients were randomly split 7:3 into training and test sets. According to the paper, TCR Vbeta CDR3 sequencing was carried out on over 130 peripheral blood samples, which came from more than 40 ophthalmopathy, around 75 hyperthyroidism and roughly 17 progressor patients. An independent validation cohort of under 20 hyperthyroidism patients and roughly 16 patients who later progressed to ophthalmopathy tested prospective prediction of ophthalmopathy. To identify distinguishing TCR V-J signatures, a discovery cohort of roughly 100 patients was used, comprising 43 with Graves' ophthalmopathy and some 60 with stable Graves' hyperthyroidism.

TCR beta CDR3 regions were amplified from RNA transcripts. The first round of RT-PCR for the TCR CDR3 was performed with the HTBI primer set and the Qiagen OneStep RT-PCR kit. A second multiplex PCR round built the libraries, followed by size selection and purification. Libraries were sequenced paired-end with 100 bp reads on an Illumina HiSeq2000. Per the authors' processing: SOAPnuke was used to process the raw data, removing reads that contained adapters or uncalled bases, had a mean Phred below 15, or lacked an exact match to the constant primer or identifier. High-quality paired reads were merged with COPE v1.2.5, and unique nucleotide sequences were defined as clonotypes. MiTCR v1.1 was used to align the clonotypes against IMGT TRBV, TRBD and TRBJ reference segments. Analysis was restricted to V-J combinations with a frequency above 0.0001, which covered roughly 99% of repertoires. A TCS score was defined as the ratio of F50 (clonal expansion) to E x V (chaos), with BLOSUM62-based TCRdist applied between CDR3 peptides within each V-J. Welch's t-statistics and random forest reduced several hundred V-J features to roughly 13, which were used in a naive Bayes classifier (R e1071). The public reads were reanalyzed by TCRdb: fastp trimming at Q25, MiXCR alignment, in-frame beta chains only. Here each entry gathers all rows of one CDR3 protein and keeps the most common genes and DNA. The V and J calls and clone size come from TCRdb's table, not from the authors' own analysis. This sample holds roughly 240,000 distinct CDR3 sequences; less than 20% were observed only once. The top ten clonotypes cover around 26% of the sample.

There are 15 amino acids in the CDR3, from cysteine to phenylalanine inclusive. The DNA shown is the 45-base CDR3, in frame from base 1. Via the germline V gene, CDR1 is SGDLS and CDR2 YYNGEE. Trimmed from V: 4 bases; trimmed from J: 7 bases; junction bases lacking a gene match: 9. Results and caveats for the whole study, not just this receptor: No statistical method was used to fix the sample size in advance, and group allocation was not hidden from the investigators. Most expanded thyroid clonotypes (frequency above 0.001) were also detected in blood, suggesting blood repertoires may reflect thyroid immune responses. A model built on a 13 V-J signature distinguished ophthalmopathy from stable hyperthyroidism, reaching over 85% sensitivity and about 81% specificity in cross-validation and 80%/75% in testing. During validation, the model predicted progression to ophthalmopathy a median of about 6.5 months ahead of onset, with approximately 70% sensitivity and roughly 75% specificity.

Moderately to severely active disease, a Clinical Activity Score of at least 3, a NOSPECS grade of at least 4, and a duration under 3 months were present in ophthalmopathy patients. Exclusion was applied to patients with uncontrolled infections, other autoimmune diseases, pregnancy or lactation. Clinical symptoms, serum thyroxine and TRAb, thyroid ultrasound, and orbital computed tomography formed the basis for the diagnoses. Ficoll-Paque density gradient centrifugation was used to isolate PBMCs from about 9.4 ml of fresh peripheral blood. Total RNA was extracted using Trizol reagent, and RNA quality was assessed on an Agilent 2100 Bioanalyzer. This clonotype came up many times. Its antigen has not been determined. Base qualities are not recorded, but no much larger clone differs from it by a single base.

Material: blood. This clonotype was obtained from a woman between 18 and 29 years old with Graves' ophthalmopathy. The rearrangement combines TRBV9 with TRBJ2-1; a stretch of 9 junction bases matches TRBD2. For the CDR3, the sequence is CASSTLAGGLNEQFF. In nucleotides, the sequence is TGTGCCAGCAGCACACTCGCGGGAGGGTTGAATGAGCAGTTCTTC.